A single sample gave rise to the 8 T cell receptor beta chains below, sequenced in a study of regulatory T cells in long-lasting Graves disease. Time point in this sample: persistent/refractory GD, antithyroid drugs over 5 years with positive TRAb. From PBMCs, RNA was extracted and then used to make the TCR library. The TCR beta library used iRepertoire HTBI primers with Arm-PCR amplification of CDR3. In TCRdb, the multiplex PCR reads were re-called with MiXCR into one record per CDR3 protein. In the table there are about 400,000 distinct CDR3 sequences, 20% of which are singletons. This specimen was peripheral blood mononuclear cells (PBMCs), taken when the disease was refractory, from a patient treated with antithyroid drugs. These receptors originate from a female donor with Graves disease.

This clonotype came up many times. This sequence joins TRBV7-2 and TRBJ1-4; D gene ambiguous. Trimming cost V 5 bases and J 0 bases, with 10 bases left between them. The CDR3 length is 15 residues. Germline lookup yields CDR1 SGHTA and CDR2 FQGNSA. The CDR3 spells CASSPSITTNEKLFF. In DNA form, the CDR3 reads TGTGCCAGCAGCCCTAGCATTACAACTAATGAAAAACTGTTTTTT.

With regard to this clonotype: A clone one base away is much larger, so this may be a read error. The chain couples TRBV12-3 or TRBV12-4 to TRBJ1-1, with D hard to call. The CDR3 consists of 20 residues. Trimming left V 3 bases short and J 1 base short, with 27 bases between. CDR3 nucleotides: TGTGCCAGCAGTTTTGGTCGTCGGGGATCCCAGGTGAGAGGGAACACTGAAGCTTTCTTT. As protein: CASSFGRRGSQVRGNTEAFF.

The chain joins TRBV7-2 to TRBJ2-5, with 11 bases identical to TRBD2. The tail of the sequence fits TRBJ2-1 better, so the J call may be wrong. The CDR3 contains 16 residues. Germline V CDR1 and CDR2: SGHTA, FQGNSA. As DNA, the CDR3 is TGTGCCAGCAGCTTTGGGACTAGCGGTATGAGAAATGAGCAGTTCTTC. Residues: CASSFGTSGMRNEQFF.

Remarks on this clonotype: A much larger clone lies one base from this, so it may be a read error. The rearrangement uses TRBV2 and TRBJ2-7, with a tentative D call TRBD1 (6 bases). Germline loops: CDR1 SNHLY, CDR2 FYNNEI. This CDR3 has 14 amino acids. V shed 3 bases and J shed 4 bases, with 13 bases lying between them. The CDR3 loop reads CASSDRGVDYEQYF. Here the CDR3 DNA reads TGTGCCAGCAGTGACAGGGGAGTTGATTACGAGCAGTACTTC.

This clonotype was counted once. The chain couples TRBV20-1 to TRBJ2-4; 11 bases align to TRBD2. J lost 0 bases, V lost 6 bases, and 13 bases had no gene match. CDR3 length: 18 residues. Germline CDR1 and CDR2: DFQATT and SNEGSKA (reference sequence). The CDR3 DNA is TGCAGTGCCCCGTCGTTAGCGGGAGGGCCTGGAGCCAAAAACATTCAGTACTTC. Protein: CSAPSLAGGPGAKNIQYF.

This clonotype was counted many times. As DNA, the CDR3 is TGTGCCAGCAGTTACACGGACTTACCCGGACAGCAAGAGACCCAGTACTTC. It specifies CASSYTDLPGQQETQYF. The gene calls are TRBV6-5 and TRBJ2-5; D is possibly TRBD1 (6 bases). CDR1 is MNHEY and CDR2 is SVGAGI in the germline V gene. There are 17 residues in the CDR3. The ends were cut back, 2 bases at V and 2 bases at J, with 18 bases in the middle.

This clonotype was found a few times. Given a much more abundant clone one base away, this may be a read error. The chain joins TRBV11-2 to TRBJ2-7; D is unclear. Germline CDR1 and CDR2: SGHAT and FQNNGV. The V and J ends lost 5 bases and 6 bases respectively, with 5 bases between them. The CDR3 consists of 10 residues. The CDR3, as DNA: TGTGCCAGCAGCGGGCCCGAGCAGTACTTC. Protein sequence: CASSGPEQYF.

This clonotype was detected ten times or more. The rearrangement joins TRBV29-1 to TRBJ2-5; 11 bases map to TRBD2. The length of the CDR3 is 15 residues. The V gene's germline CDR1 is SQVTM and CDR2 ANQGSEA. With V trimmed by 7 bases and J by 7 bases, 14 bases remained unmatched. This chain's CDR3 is CSAGEGTSGTLTQYF. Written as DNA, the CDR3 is TGCAGCGCCGGAGAAGGGACTAGCGGTACCCTGACCCAGTACTTC.